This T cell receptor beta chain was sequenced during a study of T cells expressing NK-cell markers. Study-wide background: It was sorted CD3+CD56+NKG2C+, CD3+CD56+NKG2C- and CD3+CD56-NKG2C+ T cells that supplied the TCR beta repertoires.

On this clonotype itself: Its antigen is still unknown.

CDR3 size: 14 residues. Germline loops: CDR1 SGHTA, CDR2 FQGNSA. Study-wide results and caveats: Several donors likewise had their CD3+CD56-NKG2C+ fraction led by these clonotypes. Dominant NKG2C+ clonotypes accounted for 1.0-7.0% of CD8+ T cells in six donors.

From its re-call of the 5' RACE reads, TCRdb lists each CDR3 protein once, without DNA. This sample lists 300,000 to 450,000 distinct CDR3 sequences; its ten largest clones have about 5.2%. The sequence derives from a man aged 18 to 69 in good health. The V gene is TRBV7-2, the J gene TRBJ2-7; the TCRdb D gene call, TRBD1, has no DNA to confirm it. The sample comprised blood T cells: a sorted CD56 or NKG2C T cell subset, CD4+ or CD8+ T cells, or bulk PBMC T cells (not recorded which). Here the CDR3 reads CASTAGPGSYEQYF.